This T cell receptor beta chain came from a study of cytomegalovirus exposure and HLA in healthy donors. About the study: Most genotyped donors, around 78% of around 370, had Caucasian-associated genetic ancestry. Notes on the study in general: A few CMV-associated chains proved CMV antigen-specific in vitro. In an earlier analysis, in about 530 donors, most V segments appeared productive either ~90% or ~30% of the time. Later analysis associated a missense DCLRE1C variant with TCR beta V- and J-gene trimming.

A word on this clone: Its antigen is not identified.

13 Jbeta primers and 60 Vbeta primers were used for the PCR. Assay: immunoSEQ multiplex PCR; the TCRdb copy retains only in-frame clones and omits some. The table includes 75,000 to 90,000 clones, around 77% detected once. CDR1 LNHDA and CDR2 SQIVND come from the germline V gene (reference sequence). V lost 5 bases to trimming and J lost 4 bases, with 13 bases between them. The CDR3 has 14 amino acids. Input material: PBMCs. The V gene is TRBV19, the J gene TRBJ2-3, with TRBD2 as a possible D gene (5 bases). The clonotype originates from a man aged 45-65 years in good health and CMV-seronegative. CDR3 protein: CASSPGIVSDTQYF. For the CDR3, the DNA is TGTGCCAGTAGTCCCGGGATCGTTTCAGATACGCAGTATTTT.